This TCR beta chain was captured by sequencing in a study of T cells in localized non-small cell lung cancer (TCRdb year 2020). Looking at the study overall: T cell repertoires of approximately 250 early-stage NSCLC patients were analyzed, with tumors being compared against uninvolved tumor-adjacent lungs. The cohort comprised roughly 220 treatment-naïve NSCLC patients with resected, localized lung tumors. The mean age of the NSCLC patients was 60 to 85 years, with 120 to 150 men and about a hundred women. Study-wide findings and limitations: Uninvolved tumor-adjacent lung showed the highest T cell clonality, higher than tumor, which suggests more focused antigenic responses in the uninvolved tumor-adjacent lung. A median of around 50 of the top 100 tumor clones were detected in paired uninvolved adjacent lung, and 28 of these tumor clones were also found among the top 100 clones of the paired uninvolved adjacent lung. Multi-region tumor sequencing was not performed, so intratumor heterogeneity could not be excluded. Because of the exploratory design, TCR variables were selected using unadjusted p-values without false-discovery rate correction. Longer overall survival was associated with higher T cell density in blood, whereas shorter survival was associated with higher clonality in adjacent lung.

With respect to this clone: The target of this receptor is not known. The sample holds no much larger clone one base away, and base qualities are not on file.

At diagnosis, tumor, uninvolved tumor-adjacent lung and peripheral blood were collected and then preserved as a mix of FFPE and fresh-frozen material. For TCR repertoire profiling, blood samples were analyzed as peripheral blood mononuclear cells. The immunoSEQ Assay was used to sequence TCR beta CDR3 regions from DNA. For the original study's pipeline: To compute T cell density, TCR beta template counts were normalized to usable DNA, which was estimated by amplifying housekeeping genes. Using the preseqR package, richness was estimated by extrapolating to 120,000 templates for tissue samples and 400,000 templates for PBMC samples. Clonality was calculated as one minus Pielou's evenness. To identify tissue-enriched TCRs, differential abundance testing was run on productive amino-acid clonotypes with a minimum total count of 5 and an alpha of 0.1. The Jaccard Index and the Morisita Overlap Index were used to measure how much the repertoires overlapped between compartments. GLIPH clustered TCR beta CDR3s with public tetramer-defined viral CDR3s; viral motifs required at least three viral sequences plus V-gene enrichment. Imported from immuneACCESS, the table was reduced by TCRdb to in-frame sequences with V and J called. These copies leave out some clones; in studies compared against another copy, an unresolved V gene accounts for under half, and the cause of the remainder is not known. V, J and clone size were drawn from that table, and D and trimming were deduced from the DNA. The sample includes tens of thousands of clones, with around 80% observed a single time. Around 34% of the sample is in the top ten clones.

The CDR3 sequence holds 16 residues, the cysteine and phenylalanine included. Left in the record is the CDR3 DNA by itself, 48 bases read in frame from the first base. V is trimmed back by 4 bases and J by 4 bases, and the junction contains 8 bases that no gene match accounts for. As encoded in the germline V gene, CDR1 is SGDLS while CDR2 is YYNGEE. The receptor's source is a male donor aged 60 or older with stage II squamous cell lung carcinoma. The sequence links TRBV9 to TRBJ2-2, with 9 bases aligning to TRBD2. The source material was peripheral blood, sampled before any cancer treatment. The CDR3 amino acid sequence is: CASSTPLAGLTGELFF. The sequenced DNA is TGTGCCAGCAGCACCCCACTAGCGGGCCTCACCGGGGAGCTGTTTTTT. Beyond the CDR3, the reference TRBV9 and TRBJ2-2 genes provide the residues; the full variable domain reads: DSGVTQTPKHLITATGQRVTLRCSPRSGDLSVYWYQQSLDQGLQFLIQYYNGEERAKGNILERFSAQQFPDLHSELNLSSLELGDSALYFCASSTPLAGLTGELFFGEGSRLTVL.